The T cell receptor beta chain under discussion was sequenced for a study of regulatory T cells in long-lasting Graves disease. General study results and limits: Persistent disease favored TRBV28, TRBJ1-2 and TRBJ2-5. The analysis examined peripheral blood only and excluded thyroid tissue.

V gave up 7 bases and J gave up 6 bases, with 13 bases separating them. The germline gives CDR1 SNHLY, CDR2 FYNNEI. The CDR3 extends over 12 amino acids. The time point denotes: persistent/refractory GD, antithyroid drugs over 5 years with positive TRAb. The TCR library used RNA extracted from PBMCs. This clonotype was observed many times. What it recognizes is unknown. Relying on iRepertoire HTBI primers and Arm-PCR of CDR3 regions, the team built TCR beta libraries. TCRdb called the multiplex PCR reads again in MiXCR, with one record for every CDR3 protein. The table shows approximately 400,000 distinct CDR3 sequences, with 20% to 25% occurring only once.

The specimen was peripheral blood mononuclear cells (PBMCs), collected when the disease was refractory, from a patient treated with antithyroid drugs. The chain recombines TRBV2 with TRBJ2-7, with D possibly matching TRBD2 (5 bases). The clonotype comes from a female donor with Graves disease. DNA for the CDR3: TGTGCCAGCACCCCAGGTGGACTCGAGCAGTACTTC. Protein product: CASTPGGLEQYF.